This T cell receptor beta chain was obtained from a study of somatic mutations in cytotoxic T cells in rheumatoid arthritis. Study at large: Among the T-cell populations stained with V beta antibodies, some were separated by flow sorting at nearly 100% purity, including V beta1+ cells whose TCRB was sequenced.

About this clone: Its cognate antigen is unknown.

Study-wide results and caveats: Rheumatoid arthritis patients showed slight TRBV07 underrepresentation, and this was not adjusted for multiple comparisons. It was found that CD8+ T-cell clonality in rheumatoid arthritis patients did not differ significantly from that in age-matched healthy controls.

J was trimmed by 3 bases and V by 4 bases; bases with no gene match: 5. Germline V lookup: CDR1 SGHRS, CDR2 YFSETQ. This CDR3 comprises 15 residues. TCRdb keeps only in-frame clones here, not all; method: immunoSEQ multiplex PCR. The profile shows several thousand clones, roughly 77% of them singletons. This receptor was taken from an adult with rheumatoid arthritis. This chain connects TRBV5-1 to TRBJ1-1, with TRBD1 matching over 11 bases. The sequenced sample consisted of CD8+ T cells sorted from blood. CDR3 nucleotide sequence: TGCGCCAGCAGCGGGGGGACAGGGGGGTACACTGAAGCTTTCTTT. It yields the protein CASSGGTGGYTEAFF.